Presented here are 32 T cell receptor beta chains from one specimen sequenced in a study of OX40 agonist ivuxolimab in advanced cancers. This table comes from immunoSEQ multiplex PCR, and its TCRdb copy is limited to in-frame clones, with some not included. This sample carries over 65,000 clones, more than 85% of them seen once, and the ten largest clones take about 8.6%. The specimen was CD4+ or CD8+ T cells sorted from blood, collected in a trial of the OX40 agonist ivuxolimab. The origin of the receptors is an adult with an advanced solid tumor such as melanoma, head and neck, liver or kidney cancer.

The CDR3 spells CASSPQLDLAGGYTF. The CDR3 nucleotides are TGTGCCAGCTCACCACAGTTAGACCTGGCGGGGGGCTACACCTTC. The rearrangement links TRBV18 to TRBJ1-2, with D hard to call. The germline V gene has CDR1 KGHSH and CDR2 LQKENI. CDR3 length: 15 amino acids. The V end was cut by 1 base, the J end by 8 bases, with 17 bases between. The full variable domain, in which reference TRBV18 and TRBJ1-2 provide the parts outside the CDR3, is NAGVMQNPRHLVRRRGQEARLRCSPMKGHSHVYWYRQLPEEGLKFMVYLQKENIIDESGMPKERFSAEFPKEGPSILRIQQVVRGDSAAYFCASSPQLDLAGGYTFGSGTRLTVV.

The chain employs TRBV29-1 and TRBJ2-3; possibly TRBD2 for D (5 bases). Trimming removed 6 bases from V and 5 bases from J, with 15 bases in between. Looked up from germline, CDR1 is SQVTM and CDR2 is ANQGSEA. This CDR3 comprises 13 residues. The CDR3 loop reads CSVRLDGRDTQYF. The CDR3 coding sequence is TGCAGCGTCAGGTTGGATGGGAGAGATACGCAGTATTTT.

This sequence joins TRBV6-1 and TRBJ1-2, with TRBD1 matching over 7 bases. This CDR3 region has 13 residues. V trimming: 7 bases; J trimming: 6 bases; junction bases outside the gene matches: 8. The germline V gene encodes CDR1 MNHNS and CDR2 SASEGT. The CDR3 bases are TGTGCCAGCAAGACAGGGTTTAGTCATGGCTACACCTTC. Residues: CASKTGFSHGYTF.

This clone is a singleton in its sample. The chain recombines TRBV19 with TRBJ1-5, with D possibly being TRBD1 (5 bases). Trimming removed 9 bases at V and 8 bases at J, with 20 bases between. Germline V gene sequence: CDR1 LNHDA, CDR2 SQIVND (reference sequence). The CDR3 length is 14 residues. CDR3 residues: CASQRAGLREPQHF. CDR3 bases: TGTGCCAGCCAGAGGGCGGGGCTGAGGGAGCCCCAGCATTTT.

The chain uses TRBV5-6 and TRBJ1-2; D is possibly TRBD1 (5 bases). V dropped 4 bases and J dropped 4 bases, with 11 bases sitting between them. This CDR3 spans 13 amino acids. Per germline, CDR1 SGHDT and CDR2 YYEEEE. CDR3 sequence reads: CASSRGQLYGYTF. The CDR3 bases are TGTGCCAGCAGCCGGGGCCAGCTCTATGGCTACACCTTC.

The J gene is TRBJ1-3, the V gene TRBV14; maybe TRBD1 (6 bases). The CDR3 extends over 12 amino acids. V lost 4 bases and J lost 9, with 10 bases in between. Per the germline V gene, CDR1 is SGHDN and CDR2 is FVKESK. This CDR3 is CASSPQGRTIYF. In DNA, the CDR3 is TGTGCCAGCAGCCCTCAGGGGCGCACCATATATTTT. The variable domain in full, with the rest retrieved from reference TRBV14 and TRBJ1-3, is EAGVTQFPSHSVIEKGQTVTLRCDPISGHDNLYWYRRVMGKEIKFLLHFVKESKQDESGMPNNRFLAERTGGTYSTLKVQPAELEDSGVYFCASSPQGRTIYFGEGSWLTVV.

This CDR3 reads CASRPSGGSEAFF. The CDR3 bases are TGTGCCAGCAGGCCCTCAGGGGGCTCTGAAGCTTTCTTT. The chain recombines TRBV6-1 with TRBJ1-1; TRBD1 matches 8 bases. This CDR3 has 13 amino acids. Looked up from germline, CDR1 is MNHNS and CDR2 is SASEGT. V shed 6 bases, J shed 6 bases, and the junction held 6 bases outside the gene matches.

The sample holds a few counts of this clone. The chain joins TRBV5-1 to TRBJ1-6; the D gene is possibly TRBD1 (6 bases). The germline CDR1 and CDR2 sequences are SGHRS and YFSETQ. The CDR3 consists of 12 residues. With 8 bases removed from V and 7 bases from J, the gap between germline ends came to 10 bases. Here the CDR3 reads CASRDTNSPLHF. The CDR3 nucleotides are TGCGCCAGTCGGGACACAAATTCACCCCTCCACTTT.

This rearrangement joins TRBV5-4 to TRBJ1-1; 10 bases align to TRBD1. The CDR3 sequence is 14 residues long. With V trimmed by 2 bases and J by 5 bases, 3 bases remained unmatched. The germline gives CDR1 SGHNT, CDR2 YYREEE (reference sequence). The CDR3 sequence is CASSFDRGRTEAFF. The CDR3 coding sequence is TGTGCCAGCAGCTTCGACAGGGGGCGAACTGAAGCTTTCTTT. The whole variable domain, filled in from reference TRBV5-4 and TRBJ1-1, reads ETGVTQSPTHLIKTRGQQVTLRCSSQSGHNTVSWYQQALGQGPQFIFQYYREEENGRGNFPPRFSGLQFPNYSSELNVNALELDDSALYLCASSFDRGRTEAFFGQGTRLTVV.

The genes are TRBV5-1 and TRBJ2-7; D may be TRBD1 or TRBD2 (5 bases each). This CDR3 is built from 12 residues. The germline V gene has CDR1 SGHRS and CDR2 YFSETQ. Trimming removed 0 bases at V and 6 bases at J, with 7 bases between. CDR3 region: CASSLGGVEQYF. CDR3 sequence (DNA): TGCGCCAGCAGCTTGGGAGGGGTCGAGCAGTACTTC.

The gene calls are TRBV2 and TRBJ2-1; 8 bases map to TRBD2. The junction had 11 bases not matched to a gene; V was cut back by 5 bases and J by 8 bases. The CDR3 runs to 15 residues. Germline-derived CDR1 and CDR2 are SNHLY and FYNNEI. In DNA, the CDR3 is TGTGCCAGCAGTTCCCCCTCGGGACTAGTTCATGAGCAGTTCTTC. This sequence encodes CASSSPSGLVHEQFF. Complete variable domain (other parts from reference TRBV2 and TRBJ2-1): EPEVTQTPSHQVTQMGQEVILRCVPISNHLYFYWYRQILGQKVEFLVSFYNNEISEKSEIFDDQFSVERPDGSNFTLKIRSTKLEDSAMYFCASSSPSGLVHEQFFGPGTRLTVL.

This clone was counted a single time. The V gene is TRBV7-2, the J gene TRBJ2-5; D gene ambiguous. In germline, CDR1 is SGHTA, CDR2 FQGNSA. This CDR3 comprises 14 residues. V lost 3 bases and J lost 5, with 13 bases in between. As DNA, the CDR3 is TGTGCCAGCAGCTTTGGCATGGGGATCGAGACCCAGTACTTC. It codes for CASSFGMGIETQYF. Full variable domain (outside the CDR3, taken from reference TRBV7-2 and TRBJ2-5): GAGVSQSPSNKVTEKGKDVELRCDPISGHTALYWYRQSLGQGLEFLIYFQGNSAPDKSGLPSDRFSAERTGGSVSTLTIQRTQQEDSAVYLCASSFGMGIETQYFGPGTRLLVL.

The chain couples TRBV7-3 to TRBJ2-3; no definite D call. The CDR3 extends over 14 amino acids. Germline V lookup: CDR1 SGHTA, CDR2 FQGTGA. V gave up 0 bases and J gave up 0 bases, with 4 bases separating them. CDR3 residues: CASSLTGSTDTQYF. The CDR3 bases are TGTGCCAGCAGCTTAACGGGGAGCACAGATACGCAGTATTTT.

This chain joins TRBV6-5 and TRBJ2-3; no clear D. Per germline, CDR1 MNHEY and CDR2 SVGAGI. V was shortened by 5 bases and J by 0 bases, with 3 bases between the two germline ends. The CDR3 has 12 amino acids. CDR3 residues: CASSGSTDTQYF. Here the CDR3 DNA reads TGTGCCAGCAGTGGGAGCACAGATACGCAGTATTTT.

The chain links TRBV7-2 to TRBJ2-1, with 11 nucleotides matching TRBD1. The CDR3 consists of 15 residues. Trimming took 4 bases from V and 10 from J; bases not matched to a gene: 9. Per germline, CDR1 SGHTA and CDR2 FQGNSA. This chain's CDR3 is CASSSQWDRGKEQFF. CDR3 nucleotides: TGTGCCAGCAGCTCGCAATGGGACAGGGGGAAAGAGCAGTTCTTC.

This clone was seen once. The CDR3 DNA reads as TGTGCCAGTAGTATTTCCGGGGAAGGCGATAATTCACCCCTCCACTTT. It specifies CASSISGEGDNSPLHF. The gene calls are TRBV19 and TRBJ1-6, with D hard to call. The CDR3 is made up of 16 amino acids. V was clipped by 3 bases and J by 5 bases, with 14 bases between them. CDR1 and CDR2 (germline): LNHDA, SQIVND (reference sequence).

V is TRBV9 and J is TRBJ2-7, with D possibly TRBD1 on 6 matching bases. The CDR3 is 15 residues long. CDR1 is SGDLS and CDR2 is YYNGEE in the germline V gene. With 0 bases removed from V and 2 bases from J, the gap between germline ends came to 12 bases. CDR3 bases: TGTGCCAGCAGCGTAGCACTTCAGGGGCCCTACGAGCAGTACTTC. Its protein is CASSVALQGPYEQYF.

The chain carries TRBV9 and TRBJ2-7, with 9 bases that match TRBD1. Germline V gives CDR1 SGDLS, CDR2 YYNGEE. Unmatched junction bases numbered 6, after V lost 4 bases and J lost 4 bases. The CDR3 extends over 14 amino acids. CDR3 residues: CASSPQGAGYEQYF. Here the CDR3 DNA reads TGTGCCAGCAGCCCACAGGGGGCGGGATACGAGCAGTACTTC.

This clone was recorded only once. Other DNA sequences in the sample encode the same CDR3. The chain joins TRBV18 to TRBJ1-5; D remains ambiguous. This CDR3 comprises 13 residues. The germline CDR1 and CDR2 sequences are KGHSH and LQKENI. V lost 1 base to trimming and J lost 4 bases, with 5 bases between them. CDR3 nucleotides: TGTGCCAGCTCACCACAGGGAAATCAGCCCCAGCATTTT. It codes for CASSPQGNQPQHF.

Only a few counts were recorded for this clone. The chain is built from TRBV30 and TRBJ1-1; 9 bases line up with TRBD1. The trim removed 3 bases at V and 2 bases at J, leaving 7 bases unmatched. The CDR3 is 15 amino acids. Germline CDR1 and CDR2: GTSNPN and SVGIG (reference sequence). The CDR3 sequence is CAWRPTDRGNTEAFF. As DNA, the CDR3 is TGTGCCTGGAGGCCCACGGACAGGGGAAACACTGAAGCTTTCTTT.

V is TRBV2 and J is TRBJ1-2; D uncertain. V was pared by 2 bases and J by 8 bases, with 21 bases between. From germline, CDR1 is SNHLY and CDR2 FYNNEI. The CDR3 is 16 amino acids. CDR3 DNA sequence: TGTGCCAGCAGTGAAAATTTCGTCCAGGAACCCTTAGGCTACACCTTC. Protein product: CASSENFVQEPLGYTF.

This clone was observed once. V usage is TRBV18 and J usage is TRBJ2-7; 8 bases are a match to TRBD2. This CDR3 spans 14 amino acids. The junction had 7 bases not matched to a gene; V was cut back by 4 bases and J by 5 bases. Germline V gives CDR1 KGHSH, CDR2 LQKENI. This chain's CDR3 is CASSLDGRANEQYF. Here the CDR3 DNA reads TGTGCCAGCTCACTTGACGGGAGGGCCAACGAGCAGTACTTC.

The gene calls are TRBV25-1 and TRBJ1-6; 8 positions match TRBD1. V lost 1 base to trimming and J lost 9 bases; unmatched junction nucleotides: 5. The CDR3 has 15 residues. Germline CDR1 reads MGHDK; CDR2 reads SYGVNS. The CDR3, as DNA: TGTGCCAGCAGTGAATTGGACAGGGAGGGTTCACCCCTCCACTTT. It codes for CASSELDREGSPLHF.

This clone was detected once. This rearrangement joins TRBV5-1 to TRBJ2-3; tentative D call: TRBD1 (6 bases). The CDR3 loop spans 16 amino acids. Germline lookup yields CDR1 SGHRS and CDR2 YFSETQ. The V end was cut by 2 bases, the J end by 6 bases, with 19 bases between. The CDR3: CASSFSSGAPGDTQYF. The CDR3 coding sequence is TGCGCCAGCAGCTTCTCATCAGGGGCCCCTGGGGATACGCAGTATTTT.

The CDR3 bases are TGCGCCAGCAGCTTAGGGCGGGCTGTGGGGAATTCACCCCTCCACTTT. As protein: CASSLGRAVGNSPLHF. The genes are TRBV5-1 and TRBJ1-6, with D hard to call. The CDR3 totals 16 residues. Germline CDR1 is SGHRS and CDR2 is YFSETQ. Trimming stripped 2 bases from V and 7 bases from J, with 16 bases between.

The V call is TRBV5-4, the J call TRBJ2-2; 7 nucleotides align to TRBD1. Germline lookup yields CDR1 SGHNT and CDR2 YYREEE (reference sequence). V shed 4 bases and J 2 bases; nucleotides not matched to a gene: 5. The CDR3 is made up of 15 amino acids. The CDR3: CASSIQGINTGELFF. The CDR3 nucleotides read TGTGCCAGCAGCATACAGGGGATTAACACCGGGGAGCTGTTTTTT.

The V gene is TRBV7-9, the J gene TRBJ2-7, with D maybe TRBD2 (6 bases). CDR3 size: 13 residues. The V gene's germline CDR1 is SEHNR and CDR2 FQNEAQ (reference sequence). V shed 5 bases and J shed 7 bases, with 15 bases lying between them. The CDR3 sequence is CASSRMTSSEQYF. In DNA form, the CDR3 reads TGTGCCAGCAGCCGTATGACTAGTTCGGAGCAGTACTTC.

The CDR3 protein is CAGGPGFSNQPQHF. CDR3 DNA sequence: TGTGCCGGGGGCCCAGGGTTTAGCAATCAGCCCCAGCATTTT. The rearrangement links TRBV28 to TRBJ1-5; D is perhaps TRBD1 (6 bases). Trimming cost V 11 bases and J 0 bases, with 14 bases left between them. Germline assignment: CDR1 MDHEN and CDR2 SYDVKM. This CDR3 region has 14 residues.

This sequence joins TRBV18 and TRBJ2-5; D ambiguous. The CDR3 is made up of 13 amino acids. Germline V CDR1 and CDR2: KGHSH, LQKENI. V was clipped by 0 bases and J by 6 bases, with 8 bases between them. This chain's CDR3 is CASSPPYDQTQYF. The CDR3 DNA reads TGTGCCAGCTCACCACCTTATGATCAGACCCAGTACTTC.

This chain joins TRBV7-8 and TRBJ2-7; 8 bases match TRBD2. The germline V gene encodes CDR1 SGHVS and CDR2 FQNEAQ. The ends lost 4 bases at V and 4 bases at J; junction bases unmatched: 9. The CDR3 spans 15 residues. The DNA of the CDR3 is TGTGCCAGCAGCTCCGGGACTAGAGGTTGGTACGAGCAGTACTTC. It is translated as CASSSGTRGWYEQYF.

The chain combines TRBV29-1 with TRBJ1-1, with 8 bases identical to TRBD1. CDR1 SQVTM and CDR2 ANQGSEA come from the germline V gene. With V trimmed by 6 bases and J by 2 bases, 2 bases remained unmatched. The CDR3 is 12 amino acids. CDR3 coding DNA: TGCAGCGTAGGACAGGGAAACACTGAAGCTTTCTTT. Its translation is CSVGQGNTEAFF.

The chain carries TRBV5-1 and TRBJ1-3; D is perhaps TRBD1 (6 bases). The CDR3 consists of 17 residues. The ends were cut back, 0 bases at V and 5 bases at J, with 18 bases in the middle. Germline V gene data show CDR1 as SGHRS and CDR2 as YFSETQ. CDR3 amino acids: CASSLVSPGGARNTIYF. DNA of the CDR3: TGCGCCAGCAGCTTGGTGTCCCCCGGGGGGGCGCGAAACACCATATATTTT.